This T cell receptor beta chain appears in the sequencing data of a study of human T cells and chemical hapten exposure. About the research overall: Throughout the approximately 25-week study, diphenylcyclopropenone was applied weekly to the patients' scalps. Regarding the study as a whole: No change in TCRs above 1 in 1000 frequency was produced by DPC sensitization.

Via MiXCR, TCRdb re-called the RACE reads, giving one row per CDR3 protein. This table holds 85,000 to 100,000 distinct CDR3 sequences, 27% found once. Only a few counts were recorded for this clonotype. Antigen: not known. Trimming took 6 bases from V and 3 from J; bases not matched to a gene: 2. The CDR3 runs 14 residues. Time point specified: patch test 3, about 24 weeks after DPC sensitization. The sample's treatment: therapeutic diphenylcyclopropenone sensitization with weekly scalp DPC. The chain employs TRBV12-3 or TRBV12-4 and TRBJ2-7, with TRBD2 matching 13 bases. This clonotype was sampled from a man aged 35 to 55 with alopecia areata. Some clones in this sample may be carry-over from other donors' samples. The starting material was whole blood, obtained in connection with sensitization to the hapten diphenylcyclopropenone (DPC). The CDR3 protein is CASSGLAGDYEQYF. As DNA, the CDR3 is TGTGCCAGCAGCGGACTAGCGGGAGACTACGAGCAGTACTTC.